This T cell receptor beta chain derives from a study of T cell repertoires in cytomegalovirus infection. Across the study: Epitope selection comprised recently identified HLA-C-restricted CMV epitopes and well-studied HLA-B-restricted CMV epitopes. It was the public TCR beta signatures that indicated both CMV infection and matching HLA type. Study observations and caveats: Identification of carriers of CMV plus the relevant HLA was performed using cumulative public TCR beta family frequency.

TCRdb passed the reads through MiXCR, listing each CDR3 protein once. The data show about half a million distinct CDR3 sequences, roughly a third seen once. The germline V gene encodes CDR1 SGHKS and CDR2 YYEKEE (reference sequence). The V end was cut by 0 bases, the J end by 7 bases, with 20 bases between. The CDR3 spans 17 residues. Details on this clonotype: Its specificity is not known.

The receptor's source is a human donor in good health (CMV status not recorded). Some clones in this sample may be carry-over from other donors' samples. The V call is TRBV5-5, the J call TRBJ2-1, with a possible D match to TRBD2 (5 bases). The material sequenced was cultured PBMCs, taken from culture after CMV antigen stimulation. The CDR3 loop reads CASSLGATGRFINEQFF. CDR3 nucleotides: TGTGCCAGCAGCTTGGGGGCCACGGGGAGATTCATAAATGAGCAGTTCTTC.